The clone carrying this T cell receptor (beta chain) was counted a few times. As yet, its antigen is unknown. The time point denotes: patch test 3, about 24 weeks after DPC sensitization. Specified treatment: therapeutic diphenylcyclopropenone sensitization with weekly scalp DPC. This specimen belongs to a study of human T cells and chemical hapten exposure. Study-wide results and caveats: There was alopecia in the donors, so their immune response may differ from that of healthy people.

Between the trimmed V and J ends, which lost 4 bases and 7 bases, there was a span of 15 bases. Per germline, CDR1 SGHRS and CDR2 YFSETQ. The length of the CDR3 is 14 residues. In the library, unique molecular identifiers were attached to individual cDNA molecules. TCRdb called the RACE reads again in MiXCR, with one record for every CDR3 protein. The sample yields some 110,000 distinct CDR3 sequences, 11% seen once. The receptor was derived from a woman aged 45-65 years with alopecia areata. Some clones in this sample may be carry-over from other donors' samples. The rearrangement links TRBV5-1 to TRBJ2-1, with D perhaps assigned TRBD1 or TRBD2 (6 bases each). The sequencing here drew on whole blood, taken in connection with sensitization to the hapten diphenylcyclopropenone (DPC). CDR3 protein: CASSRSQGGNEQFF. For the CDR3, the DNA is TGCGCCAGCAGCAGGTCACAGGGAGGAAATGAGCAGTTCTTC.